This TCR beta chain derives from a study of T cells in Graves' hyperthyroidism and ophthalmopathy. Amplification yielded TCR beta CDR3 regions, with RNA transcripts as the source. Researchers ran a first-round RT-PCR on the TCR CDR3 using the HTBI primer set. MiXCR, applied by TCRdb to the multiplex PCR reads, yields one record per CDR3 protein. Here the sample spans approximately 640,000 distinct CDR3 sequences, 45% being singletons. General study results and limits: By a 13 V-J model, ophthalmopathy was set apart from stable hyperthyroidism. Among clonotypes expanded in thyroid above 0.001, most were also found in blood.

Uncontrolled infection, other autoimmune disease, pregnancy or lactation excluded patients. Diagnostic assessment was based on clinical symptoms, serum thyroxine and TRAb, thyroid ultrasound and orbital computed tomography. This clonotype was recorded a few times. Its target is not known. Germline V lookup: CDR1 SGHRS, CDR2 YFSETQ. This CDR3 is 16 amino acids long. With V trimmed by 4 bases and J by 0 bases, 7 bases remained unmatched. This chain uses TRBV5-1 with TRBJ1-3, with 7 positions matching TRBD1. The sequenced sample consisted of peripheral blood or thyroid tissue (not recorded which). The source is an adult man with Graves' disease, either hyperthyroidism or ophthalmopathy (not recorded which). In DNA, the CDR3 is TGCGCCAGCAGCAGGGGGCTTTCGAGCTCTGGAAACACCATATATTTT. Its translation: CASSRGLSSSGNTIYF.